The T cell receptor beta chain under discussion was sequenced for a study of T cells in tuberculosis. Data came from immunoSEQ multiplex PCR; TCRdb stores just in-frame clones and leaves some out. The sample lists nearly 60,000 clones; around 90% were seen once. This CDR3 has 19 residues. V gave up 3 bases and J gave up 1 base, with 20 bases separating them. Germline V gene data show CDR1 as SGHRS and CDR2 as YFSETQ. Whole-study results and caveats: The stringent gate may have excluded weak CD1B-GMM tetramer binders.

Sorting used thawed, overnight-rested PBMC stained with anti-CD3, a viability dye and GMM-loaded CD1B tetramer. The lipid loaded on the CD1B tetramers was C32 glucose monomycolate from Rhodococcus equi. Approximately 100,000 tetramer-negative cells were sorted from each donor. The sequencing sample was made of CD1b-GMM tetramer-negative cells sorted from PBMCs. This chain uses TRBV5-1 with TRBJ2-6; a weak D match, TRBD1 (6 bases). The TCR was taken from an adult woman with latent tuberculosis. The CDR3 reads CASSYPRGAVNSGANVLTF. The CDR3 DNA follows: TGCGCCAGCAGCTACCCCAGGGGCGCGGTAAATTCTGGGGCCAACGTCCTGACTTTC. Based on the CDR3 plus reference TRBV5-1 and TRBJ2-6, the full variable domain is KAGVTQTPRYLIKTRGQQVTLSCSPISGHRSVSWYQQTPGQGLQFLFEYFSETQRNKGNFPGRFSGRQFSNSRSEMNVSTLELGDSALYLCASSYPRGAVNSGANVLTFGAGSRLTVL.